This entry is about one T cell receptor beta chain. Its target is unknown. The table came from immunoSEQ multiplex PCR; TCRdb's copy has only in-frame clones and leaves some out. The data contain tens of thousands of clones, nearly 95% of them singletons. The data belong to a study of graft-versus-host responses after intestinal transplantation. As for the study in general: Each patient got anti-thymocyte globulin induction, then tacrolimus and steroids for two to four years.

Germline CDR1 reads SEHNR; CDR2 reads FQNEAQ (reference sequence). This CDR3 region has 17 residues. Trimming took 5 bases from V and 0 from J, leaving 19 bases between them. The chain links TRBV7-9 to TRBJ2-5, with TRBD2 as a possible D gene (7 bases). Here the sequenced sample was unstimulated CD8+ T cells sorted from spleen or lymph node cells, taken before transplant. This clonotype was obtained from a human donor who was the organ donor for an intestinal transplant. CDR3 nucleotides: TGTGCCAGCAGCCGAGTCGGGGAGGGGGGAGACCAAGAGACCCAGTACTTC. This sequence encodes CASSRVGEGGDQETQYF. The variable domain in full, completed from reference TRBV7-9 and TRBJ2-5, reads DTGVSQNPRHKITKRGQNVTFRCDPISEHNRLYWYRQTLGQGPEFLTYFQNEAQLEKSRLLSDRFSAERPKGSFSTLEIQRTEQGDSAMYLCASSRVGEGGDQETQYFGPGTRLLVL.